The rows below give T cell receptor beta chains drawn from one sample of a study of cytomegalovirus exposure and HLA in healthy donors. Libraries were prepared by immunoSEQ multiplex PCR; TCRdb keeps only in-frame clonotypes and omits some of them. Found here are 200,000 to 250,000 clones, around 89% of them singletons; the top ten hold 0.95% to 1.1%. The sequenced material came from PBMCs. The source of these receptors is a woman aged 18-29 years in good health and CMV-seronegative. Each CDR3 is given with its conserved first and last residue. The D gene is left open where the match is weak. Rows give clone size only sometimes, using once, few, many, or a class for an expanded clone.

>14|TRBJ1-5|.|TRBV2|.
CASSFQGLYQPQHF
TGTGCCAGCAGTTTCCAGGGGTTGTATCAGCCCCAGCATTTT
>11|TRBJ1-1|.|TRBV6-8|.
CASSPGTEAFF
TGTGCCAGCTCCCCAGGGACTGAAGCTTTCTTT
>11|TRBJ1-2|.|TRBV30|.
CAWSPSYGYTF
TGTGCCTGGAGTCCTTCCTATGGCTACACCTTC
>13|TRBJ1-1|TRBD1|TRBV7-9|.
CASSEQGGTEAFF
TGTGCCAGCAGCGAACAGGGGGGCACTGAAGCTTTCTTT
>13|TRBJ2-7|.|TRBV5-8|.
CASTLRDTSEQYF
TGTGCCAGCACCCTTAGGGACACCTCCGAGCAGTACTTC
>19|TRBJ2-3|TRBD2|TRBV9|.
CASSVEVGGGLRSTDTQYF
TGTGCCAGCAGCGTAGAAGTCGGGGGGGGCCTCCGAAGCACAGATACGCAGTATTTT
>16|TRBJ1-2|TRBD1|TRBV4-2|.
CASSQDEGQGAFGYTF
TGTGCCAGCAGCCAAGATGAGGGTCAGGGGGCGTTTGGCTACACCTTC
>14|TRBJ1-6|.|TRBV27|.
CASSRGRGSSPLHF
TGTGCCAGCAGTCGGGGGCGGGGGAGTTCACCCCTCCACTTT
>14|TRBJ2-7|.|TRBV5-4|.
CASTTHPGSYEQYF
TGTGCCAGCACCACCCACCCAGGCTCCTACGAGCAGTACTTC
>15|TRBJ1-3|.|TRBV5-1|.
CASSLEGEGGNTIYF
TGCGCCAGCAGCTTGGAGGGGGAAGGGGGAAACACCATATATTTT
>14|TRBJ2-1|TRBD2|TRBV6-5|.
CASRGTSSYNEQFF
TGTGCCAGCAGGGGGACTAGTTCGTACAATGAGCAGTTCTTC
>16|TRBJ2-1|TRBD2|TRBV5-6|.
CASSLAERGGTNEQFF
TGTGCCAGCAGCTTGGCCGAGCGGGGGGGCACCAATGAGCAGTTCTTC
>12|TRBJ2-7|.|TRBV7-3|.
CASSLDMREQYF
TGTGCCAGCAGCCTCGACATGCGTGAGCAGTACTTC
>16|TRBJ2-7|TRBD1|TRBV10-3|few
CAISYYRDRGINEQYF
TGTGCCATCAGTTACTACCGGGACAGGGGGATCAACGAGCAGTACTTC
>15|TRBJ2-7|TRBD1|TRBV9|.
CASSVAGTGGDEQYF
TGTGCCAGCAGCGTAGCTGGGACAGGGGGTGATGAGCAGTACTTC
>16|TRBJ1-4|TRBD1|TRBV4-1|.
CASSQHSWTGNEKLFF
TGCGCCAGCAGCCAACACTCTTGGACAGGGAACGAAAAACTGTTTTTT
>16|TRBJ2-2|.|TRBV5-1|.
CASSSEGQPNTGELFF
TGCGCCAGCAGCTCCGAGGGACAACCCAACACCGGGGAGCTGTTTTTT
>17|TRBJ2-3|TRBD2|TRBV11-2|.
CASSLDLAGGRGDTQYF
TGTGCCAGCAGCTTAGATCTAGCGGGAGGTCGGGGAGATACGCAGTATTTT
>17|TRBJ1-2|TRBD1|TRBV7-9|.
CVSRPSGTGGNRYGYTF
TGTGTCAGCAGGCCCAGCGGGACAGGGGGCAACCGCTATGGCTACACCTTC
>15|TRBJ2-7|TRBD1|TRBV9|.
CASSARGQEYYEQYF
TGTGCCAGCAGCGCCAGGGGACAGGAGTACTACGAGCAGTACTTC
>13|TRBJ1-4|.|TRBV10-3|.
CAISETGSEKLFF
TGTGCCATCAGTGAGACAGGGTCTGAAAAACTGTTTTTT
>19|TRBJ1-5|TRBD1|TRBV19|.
CASSIDSPFDRVKRQPQHF
TGTGCCAGTAGTATAGACTCACCCTTCGACAGGGTCAAAAGACAGCCCCAGCATTTT
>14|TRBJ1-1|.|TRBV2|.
CASSQQGGNTEAFF
TGTGCCAGCAGTCAGCAGGGAGGGAACACTGAAGCTTTCTTT
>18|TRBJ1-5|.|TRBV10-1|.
CASSEPTDSRVGNQPQHF
TGCGCCAGCAGTGAGCCTACAGACAGCAGGGTTGGGAATCAGCCCCAGCATTTT
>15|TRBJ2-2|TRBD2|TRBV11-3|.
CASSLSSGSFGELFF
TGTGCCAGCAGCTTATCTAGCGGGAGCTTCGGGGAGCTGTTTTTT
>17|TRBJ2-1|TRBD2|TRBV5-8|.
CASSLSSGKSSYNEQFF
TGTGCCAGCAGCTTGAGTAGCGGGAAGAGCTCCTACAATGAGCAGTTCTTC
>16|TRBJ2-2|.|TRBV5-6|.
CASSLYAGPGGGELFF
TGTGCCAGCAGCTTGTATGCCGGGCCAGGAGGCGGGGAGCTGTTTTTT
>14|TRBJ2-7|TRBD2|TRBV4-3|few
CASSLAGGPYEQYF
TGCGCCAGCAGCCTAGCGGGAGGGCCCTACGAGCAGTACTTC
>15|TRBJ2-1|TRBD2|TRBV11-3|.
CASSPLAGGKNEQFF
TGTGCCAGCAGCCCTCTAGCGGGAGGGAAAAATGAGCAGTTCTTC
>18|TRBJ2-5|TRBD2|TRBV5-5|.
CASSLALAGGFLRETQYF
TGTGCCAGCAGCTTGGCACTAGCGGGGGGATTTCTCCGGGAGACCCAGTACTTC
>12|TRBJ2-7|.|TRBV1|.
CTSSRSSGTVYF
TGCACCAGCAGCCGGAGTAGCGGGACTGTATACTTC
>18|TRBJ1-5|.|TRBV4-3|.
CASSQERTTGDSNQPQHF
TGCGCCAGCAGCCAAGAAAGGACTACGGGGGACAGCAATCAGCCCCAGCATTTT
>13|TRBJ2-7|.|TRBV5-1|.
CASSQEPGNRQYF
TGCGCCAGCAGCCAGGAACCGGGGAATCGGCAGTACTTC
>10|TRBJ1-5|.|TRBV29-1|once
CSARGGPQHF
TGCAGCGCCCGAGGGGGGCCCCAGCATTTT
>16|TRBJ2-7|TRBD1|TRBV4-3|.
CASSQDWDREDNEQYF
TGCGCCAGCAGCCAAGACTGGGACAGGGAGGACAACGAGCAGTACTTC
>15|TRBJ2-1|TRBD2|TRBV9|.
CASSASGSTYNEQFF
TGTGCCAGCAGCGCTAGCGGGAGCACCTACAATGAGCAGTTCTTC
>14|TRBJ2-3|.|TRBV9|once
CASSDAASADTQYF
TGTGCCAGCAGCGATGCGGCTAGCGCAGATACGCAGTATTTT
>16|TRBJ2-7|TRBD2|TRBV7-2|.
CASSFRTSGGWYEQYF
TGTGCCAGCAGCTTTAGGACTAGCGGTGGATGGTACGAGCAGTACTTC